These T cell receptor beta chains were read from a single sample in a study of blood T cell repertoires in COVID-19. Libraries were prepared by immunoSEQ multiplex PCR; TCRdb keeps only in-frame clonotypes and omits some of them. In the table there are about 110,000 clones, approximately 80% of which are singletons. Sequencing was performed on peripheral blood. The receptors stem from a man in his 70s with acute or convalescent COVID-19. Both conserved end residues are part of each CDR3. The order of the fields is J gene, clone size, V gene, D gene, CDR3 protein, CDR3 DNA. A D gene is named only where the DNA matches it firmly. Some rows mark clone size as missing; the rest say once, few, many or name a class of expanded clone.

>TRBJ2-1|-|TRBV11-3|TRBD1
CASSSQGQGRHEQFF
TGTGCCAGCAGCTCCCAGGGACAGGGGAGGCATGAGCAGTTCTTC
>TRBJ2-1|-|TRBV5-4|-
CASSLGRGYNEQFF
TGTGCCAGCAGCTTGGGTAGGGGCTACAATGAGCAGTTCTTC
>TRBJ1-6|-|TRBV5-1|TRBD1
CASSRTGESPLHF
TGCGCCAGCAGTAGGACAGGGGAGTCACCCCTCCACTTT
>TRBJ1-4|-|TRBV2|-
CASSDLGQVQKLFF
TGTGCCAGCAGTGATTTGGGGCAGGTACAAAAACTGTTTTTT
>TRBJ2-7|-|TRBV25-1|-
CASSEYTGPVEQYF
TGTGCCAGCAGTGAATATACAGGGCCCGTCGAGCAGTACTTC
>TRBJ2-1|once|TRBV6-6|-
CASSFGTDFYNEQFF
TGTGCCAGCAGTTTCGGGACTGATTTTTACAATGAGCAGTTCTTC
>TRBJ2-3|few|TRBV19|-
CASSISRGNTDTQYF
TGTGCCAGTAGTATATCCCGGGGGAACACAGATACGCAGTATTTT
>TRBJ1-4|few|TRBV6-5|TRBD1
CASSSDRGRGNEKLFF
TGTGCCAGCAGTTCGGACAGGGGGCGCGGTAATGAAAAACTGTTTTTT
>TRBJ2-2|-|TRBV29-1|-
CSVDQGYTGELFF
TGCAGCGTTGACCAGGGCTACACCGGGGAGCTGTTTTTT
>TRBJ1-2|-|TRBV18|TRBD1
CASSPAQGVNYGYTF
TGTGCCAGCTCTCCGGCACAGGGGGTTAACTATGGCTACACCTTC
>TRBJ1-6|-|TRBV13|TRBD1
CASSSLTGAVGSPLHF
TGTGCCAGCAGCTCACTGACAGGGGCAGTAGGGTCACCCCTCCACTTT
>TRBJ2-7|-|TRBV6-5|-
CAGVSGSSYEQYF
TGTGCCGGAGTTAGCGGTAGCTCCTACGAGCAGTACTTC
>TRBJ2-3|-|TRBV27|-
CASSLSGSTDTQYF
TGTGCCAGCAGTTTGTCAGGCTCCACAGATACGCAGTATTTT
>TRBJ1-5|-|TRBV19|TRBD1
CASSMTGANNQPQHF
TGTGCCAGTAGTATGACAGGGGCCAACAATCAGCCCCAGCATTTT
>TRBJ2-5|-|TRBV10-2|TRBD2
CASSESLAGAGEETQYF
TGCGCCAGCAGTGAGTCCTTAGCGGGGGCAGGGGAAGAGACCCAGTACTTC
>TRBJ2-7|-|TRBV7-2|TRBD1
CASSLVGQGGYEQYF
TGTGCCAGCAGCTTAGTGGGACAGGGGGGCTACGAGCAGTACTTC
>TRBJ2-1|-|TRBV5-4|TRBD2
CASTKNSGGALTNEQFF
TGTGCCAGCACCAAAAACAGCGGGGGGGCTCTGACCAATGAGCAGTTCTTC
>TRBJ2-3|-|TRBV29-1|-
CSVPQGGKGAGTQYF
TGCAGCGTACCTCAAGGAGGGAAGGGGGCGGGTACGCAGTATTTT
>TRBJ2-5|-|TRBV7-6|-
CASSSQGRETQYF
TGTGCCAGCAGCTCACAGGGCCGGGAGACCCAGTACTTC
>TRBJ1-1|-|TRBV10-3|-
CATDSMNTEAFF
TGTGCCACGGACAGCATGAACACTGAAGCTTTCTTT
>TRBJ2-1|-|TRBV9|-
CASSVAHEQFF
TGTGCCAGCAGCGTAGCTCATGAGCAGTTCTTC
>TRBJ1-5|-|TRBV6-1|-
CASSEAGRGVNQPQHF
TGTGCCAGCAGTGAAGCGGGCAGGGGTGTCAATCAGCCCCAGCATTTT
>TRBJ1-6|once|TRBV19|TRBD1
CASRGDRADNSPLHF
TGTGCCAGTAGGGGGGACAGGGCGGATAATTCACCCCTCCACTTT
>TRBJ2-3|-|TRBV24-1|TRBD1
CATSPGQGHPDTQYF
TGTGCCACCAGTCCGGGACAGGGCCACCCAGATACGCAGTATTTT
>TRBJ2-1|-|TRBV9|-
CASSPTIYNEQFF
TGTGCCAGCAGCCCGACTATATACAATGAGCAGTTCTTC
>TRBJ2-2|few|TRBV10-2|TRBD2
CASSVQRGLTGELFF
TGCGCCAGCAGTGTCCAGCGGGGGCTTACCGGGGAGCTGTTTTTT
>TRBJ2-3|once|TRBV6-4|TRBD2
CASRPSGGHSTDTQYF
TGTGCCAGCCGCCCTAGCGGGGGCCACAGCACAGATACGCAGTATTTT
>TRBJ1-4|-|TRBV13|-
CASSFREANEKLFF
TGTGCCAGCAGCTTCCGAGAGGCTAATGAAAAACTGTTTTTT
>TRBJ2-1|-|TRBV15|-
CATSRARADDNEQFF
TGTGCCACCAGCAGAGCCAGGGCCGACGACAATGAGCAGTTCTTC